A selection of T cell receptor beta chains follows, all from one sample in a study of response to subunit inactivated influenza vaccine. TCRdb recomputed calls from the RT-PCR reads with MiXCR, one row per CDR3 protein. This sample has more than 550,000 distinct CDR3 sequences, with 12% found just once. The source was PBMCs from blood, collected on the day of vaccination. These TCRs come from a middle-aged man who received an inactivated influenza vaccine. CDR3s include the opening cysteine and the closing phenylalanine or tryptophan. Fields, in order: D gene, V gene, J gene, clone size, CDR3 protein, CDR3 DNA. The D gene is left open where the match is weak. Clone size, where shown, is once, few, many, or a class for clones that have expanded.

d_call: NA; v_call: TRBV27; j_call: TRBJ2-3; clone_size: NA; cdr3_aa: CASSLLVQRAQGGVSTDTQYF; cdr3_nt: TGTGCCAGCAGTTTATTGGTCCAGCGGGCCCAGGGGGGCGTTAGCACAGATACGCAGTATTTT
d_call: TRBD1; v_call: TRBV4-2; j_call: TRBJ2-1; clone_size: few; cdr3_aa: CASSQPRDSKNNEQFF; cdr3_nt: TGTGCCAGCAGCCAACCCCGGGACAGTAAAAACAATGAGCAGTTCTTC
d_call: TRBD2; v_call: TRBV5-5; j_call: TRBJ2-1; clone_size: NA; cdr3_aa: CASSLGWRGGLEEQFF; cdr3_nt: TGTGCCAGCAGCTTGGGGTGGCGGGGGGGCCTAGAGGAGCAGTTCTTC
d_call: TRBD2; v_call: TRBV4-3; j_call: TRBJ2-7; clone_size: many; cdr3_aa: CASSPGLASSYEQYF; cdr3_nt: TGCGCCAGCAGCCCGGGACTAGCGAGCTCCTACGAGCAGTACTTC
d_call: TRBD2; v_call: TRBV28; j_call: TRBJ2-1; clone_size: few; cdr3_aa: CASSLAGEANEQFF; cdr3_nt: TGTGCCAGCAGTTTAGCGGGAGAGGCGAATGAGCAGTTCTTC
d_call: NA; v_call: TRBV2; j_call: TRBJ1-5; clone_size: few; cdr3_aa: CASSEQGNNQPQHF; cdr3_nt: TGTGCCAGCAGTGAACAGGGGAACAATCAGCCCCAGCATTTT
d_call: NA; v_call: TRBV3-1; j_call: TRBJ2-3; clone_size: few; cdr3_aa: CASSQRIADTQYF; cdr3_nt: TGTGCCAGCAGCCAACGGATTGCCGATACGCAGTATTTT
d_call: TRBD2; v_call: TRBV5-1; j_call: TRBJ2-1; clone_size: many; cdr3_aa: CASSLQGLAGYNEQFF; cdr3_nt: TGCGCCAGCAGCCTACAGGGACTAGCGGGATACAATGAGCAGTTCTTC
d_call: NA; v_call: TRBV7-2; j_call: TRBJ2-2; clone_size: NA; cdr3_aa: CASSLTETGELFF; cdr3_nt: TGTGCCAGCAGCTTAACGGAAACCGGGGAGCTGTTTTTT
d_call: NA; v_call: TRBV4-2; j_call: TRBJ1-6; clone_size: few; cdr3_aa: CASSQDPGLIGSPLHF; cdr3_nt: TGTGCCAGCAGCCAAGATCCCGGCCTAATCGGTTCACCCCTCCACTTT
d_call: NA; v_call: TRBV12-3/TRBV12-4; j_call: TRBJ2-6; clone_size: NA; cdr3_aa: CASSLDTTSGANVLTF; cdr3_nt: TGTGCCAGCAGTTTGGACACTACCTCTGGGGCCAACGTCCTGACTTTC
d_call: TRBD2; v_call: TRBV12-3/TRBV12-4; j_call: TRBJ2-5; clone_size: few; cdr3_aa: CASSDTSGGYQETQYF; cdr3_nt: TGTGCCAGCAGCGATACTAGCGGGGGGTACCAAGAGACCCAGTACTTC
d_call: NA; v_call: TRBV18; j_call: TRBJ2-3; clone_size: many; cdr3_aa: CASSKGVNTDTQYF; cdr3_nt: TGTGCCAGCTCAAAGGGAGTGAACACAGATACGCAGTATTTT
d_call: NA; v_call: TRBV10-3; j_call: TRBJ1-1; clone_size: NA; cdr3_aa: CAISESGYGTEAFF; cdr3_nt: TGTGCCATCAGTGAGTCTGGGTACGGCACTGAAGCTTTCTTT
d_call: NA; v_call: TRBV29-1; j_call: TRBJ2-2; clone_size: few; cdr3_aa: CSALFYKNTGELFF; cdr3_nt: TGCAGCGCCCTCTTCTACAAAAACACCGGGGAGCTGTTTTTT
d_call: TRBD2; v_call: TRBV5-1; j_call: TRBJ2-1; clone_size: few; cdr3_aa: CASSVTGTSGGNEQFF; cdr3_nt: TGCGCCAGCAGCGTGACCGGGACTAGCGGGGGGAATGAGCAGTTCTTC
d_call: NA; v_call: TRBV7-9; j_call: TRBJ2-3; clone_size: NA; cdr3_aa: CASSLESSLSTDTQYF; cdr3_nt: TGTGCCAGCAGCTTAGAGAGTAGCTTGAGCACAGATACGCAGTATTTT
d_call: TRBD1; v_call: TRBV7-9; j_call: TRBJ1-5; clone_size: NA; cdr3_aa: CASTQGTGNQPQHF; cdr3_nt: TGTGCCAGCACCCAAGGGACAGGGAATCAGCCCCAGCATTTT
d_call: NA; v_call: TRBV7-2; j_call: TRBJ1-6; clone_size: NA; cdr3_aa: CASSFRQANSPLHF; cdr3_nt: TGTGCCAGCAGCTTCAGGCAGGCTAATTCACCCCTCCACTTT
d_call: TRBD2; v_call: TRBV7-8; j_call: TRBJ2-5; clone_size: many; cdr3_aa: CASLRGTSGTQETQYF; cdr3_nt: TGTGCCAGCCTACGCGGGACTAGCGGAACACAAGAGACCCAGTACTTC
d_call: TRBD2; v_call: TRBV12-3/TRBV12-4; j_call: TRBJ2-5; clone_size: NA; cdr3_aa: CASRPGGETQYF; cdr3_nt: TGTGCCAGCCGACCGGGGGGAGAGACCCAGTACTTC
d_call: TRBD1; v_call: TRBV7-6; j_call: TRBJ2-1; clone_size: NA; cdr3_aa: CASSSSPRGHGNEQFF; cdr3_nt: TGTGCCAGCAGCTCATCCCCGAGGGGGCACGGGAATGAGCAGTTCTTC
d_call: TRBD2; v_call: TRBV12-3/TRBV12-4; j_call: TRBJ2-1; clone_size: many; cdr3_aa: CASRAGGPPDEQFF; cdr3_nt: TGTGCCAGCAGGGCGGGAGGGCCCCCCGATGAGCAGTTCTTC
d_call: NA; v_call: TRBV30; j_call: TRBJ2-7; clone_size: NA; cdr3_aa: CAWSNRGREQYF; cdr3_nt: TGTGCCTGGAGTAATCGCGGGCGCGAGCAGTACTTC
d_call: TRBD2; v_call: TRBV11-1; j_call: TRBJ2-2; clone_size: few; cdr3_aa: CASRHRLAGGRNTGELFF; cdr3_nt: TGTGCCAGCAGACATAGACTAGCGGGGGGCCGGAACACCGGGGAGCTGTTTTTT
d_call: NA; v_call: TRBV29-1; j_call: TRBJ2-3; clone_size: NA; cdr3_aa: CSVDISTDTQYF; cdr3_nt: TGCAGCGTGGACATTAGCACAGATACGCAGTATTTT
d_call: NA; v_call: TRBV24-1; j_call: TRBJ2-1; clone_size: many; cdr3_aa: CATSELGSEQFF; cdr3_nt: TGTGCCACCAGTGAATTGGGAAGTGAGCAGTTCTTC
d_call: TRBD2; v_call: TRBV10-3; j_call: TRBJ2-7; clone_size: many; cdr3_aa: CATTLAERSYEQYF; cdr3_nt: TGTGCCACTACACTAGCGGAACGATCCTACGAGCAGTACTTC
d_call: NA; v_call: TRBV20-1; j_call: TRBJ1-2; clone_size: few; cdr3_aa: CSASRTAYEDYGYTF; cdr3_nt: TGCAGTGCTAGTCGGACAGCCTACGAGGACTATGGCTACACCTTC
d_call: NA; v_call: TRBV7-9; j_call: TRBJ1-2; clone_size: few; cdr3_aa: CASSAAPGYYGYTF; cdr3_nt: TGTGCCAGCAGCGCAGCCCCAGGGTACTATGGCTACACCTTC
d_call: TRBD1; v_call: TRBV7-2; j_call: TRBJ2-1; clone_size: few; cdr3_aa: CASSGPGQGGNEQFF; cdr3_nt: TGTGCCAGCAGCGGTCCGGGACAGGGGGGTAATGAGCAGTTCTTC
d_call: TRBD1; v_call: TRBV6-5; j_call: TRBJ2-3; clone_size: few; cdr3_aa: CASSYEYLTGGYTDTQYF; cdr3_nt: TGTGCCAGCAGTTACGAATATTTGACAGGGGGTTACACAGATACGCAGTATTTT
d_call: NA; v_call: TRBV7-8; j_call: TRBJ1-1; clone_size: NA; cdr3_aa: CASSLARQANTEAFF; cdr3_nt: TGTGCCAGCAGCTTAGCAAGACAGGCTAACACTGAAGCTTTCTTT
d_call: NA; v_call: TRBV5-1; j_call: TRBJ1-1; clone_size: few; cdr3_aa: CASSWTTGSYTEAFF; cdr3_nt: TGCGCCAGCAGCTGGACGACAGGATCCTACACTGAAGCTTTCTTT
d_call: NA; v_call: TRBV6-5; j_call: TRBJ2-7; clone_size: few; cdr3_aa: CASSYSAGTDEQYF; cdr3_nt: TGTGCCAGCAGTTACTCCGCAGGGACTGACGAGCAGTACTTC
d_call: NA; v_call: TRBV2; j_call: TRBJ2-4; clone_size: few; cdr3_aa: CASSESSGRAKNIQYF; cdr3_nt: TGTGCCAGCAGTGAGAGTTCGGGAAGGGCCAAAAACATTCAGTACTTC
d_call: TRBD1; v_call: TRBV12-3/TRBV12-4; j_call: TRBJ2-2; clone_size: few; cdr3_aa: CASSWGTGYTGELFF; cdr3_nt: TGTGCCAGCAGTTGGGGGACAGGTTACACCGGGGAGCTGTTTTTT
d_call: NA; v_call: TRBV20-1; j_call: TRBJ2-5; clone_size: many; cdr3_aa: CSPPQQETQYF; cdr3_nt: TGCAGTCCGCCGCAACAAGAGACCCAGTACTTC
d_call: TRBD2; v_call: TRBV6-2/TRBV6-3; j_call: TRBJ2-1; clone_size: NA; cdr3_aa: CASGTSGGPFEQFF; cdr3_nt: TGTGCCAGCGGGACTAGCGGAGGTCCCTTTGAGCAGTTCTTC
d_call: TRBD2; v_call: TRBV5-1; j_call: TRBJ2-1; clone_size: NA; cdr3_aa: CASSLPSGALYNEQFF; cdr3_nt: TGCGCCAGCAGCCTACCTAGCGGGGCCCTCTACAATGAGCAGTTCTTC
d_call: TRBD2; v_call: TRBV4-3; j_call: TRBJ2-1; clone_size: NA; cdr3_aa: CASSPLSGSSYNEQFF; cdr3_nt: TGCGCCAGCAGCCCACTTAGCGGGAGCTCCTACAATGAGCAGTTCTTC
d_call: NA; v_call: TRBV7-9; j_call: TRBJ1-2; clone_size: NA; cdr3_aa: CASSPYLGYTF; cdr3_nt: TGTGCCAGCAGCCCGTACTTAGGCTACACCTTC
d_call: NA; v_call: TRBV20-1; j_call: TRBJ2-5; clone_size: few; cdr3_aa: CSARRPSAQETQYF; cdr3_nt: TGCAGTGCGCGTAGGCCTAGCGCTCAAGAGACCCAGTACTTC
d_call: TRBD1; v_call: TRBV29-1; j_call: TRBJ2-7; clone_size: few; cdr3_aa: CSVERRQGRYEQYF; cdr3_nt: TGCAGCGTTGAGAGGAGACAGGGACGCTACGAGCAGTACTTC
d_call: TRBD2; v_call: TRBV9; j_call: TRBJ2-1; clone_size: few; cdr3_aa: CASSAQAGAGNEQFF; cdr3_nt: TGTGCCAGCAGCGCCCAAGCGGGAGCCGGCAATGAGCAGTTCTTC
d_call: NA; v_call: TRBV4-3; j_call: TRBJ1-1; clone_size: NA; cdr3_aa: CASSGPAFRGGNTEAFF; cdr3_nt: TGCGCCAGCAGCGGCCCAGCGTTTAGGGGAGGGAACACTGAAGCTTTCTTT
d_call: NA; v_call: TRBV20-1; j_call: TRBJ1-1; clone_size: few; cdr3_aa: CSAETGGWAEAFF; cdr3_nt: TGCAGTGCTGAGACAGGTGGTTGGGCTGAAGCTTTCTTT